These 20 T cell receptor beta chains were sequenced from one sample in a study of TIL therapy for anti-PD-1-resistant metastatic lung cancer. The immunoSEQ assay was v3. The assay was immunoSEQ multiplex PCR, and TCRdb's table has in-frame clones only and misses some. The sample holds about 36,000 clones, more than 60% seen once. Time point: pre-treatment sample, taken before nivolumab and TIL therapy. Source: blood, taken at baseline. These receptors were taken from a person between 25 and 80 years old with non-small cell lung cancer.

The CDR3: CASSSQGATEAFF. CDR3 DNA: TGTGCCAGCAGCTCACAGGGGGCCACTGAAGCTTTCTTT. The chain links TRBV7-8 to TRBJ1-1, with 9 bases lining up with TRBD1. Germline CDR1 is SGHVS and CDR2 is FQNEAQ. This CDR3 has 13 residues. The junction had 1 base not matched to a gene; V was cut back by 4 bases and J by 4 bases.

A few counts support this clone. The rearrangement links TRBV2 to TRBJ1-5; TRBD1 might be the D (6 bases). CDR1 and CDR2 (germline): SNHLY, FYNNEI. V was cut by 5 bases and J by 6 bases, with 11 bases left in between. CDR3 length: 13 residues. The CDR3 loop reads CASSLDSLQPQHF. The CDR3 coding sequence is TGTGCCAGCAGTTTGGACAGTCTTCAGCCCCAGCATTTT.

V usage is TRBV6-5 and J usage is TRBJ1-2, with TRBD1 as a possible D gene (6 bases). Trimming cost V 6 bases and J 7 bases, with 12 bases left between them. This CDR3 has 12 amino acids. The germline gives CDR1 MNHEY, CDR2 SVGAGI. CDR3 DNA: TGTGCCAGCAGGGCAGGGGATCGTGGCTACACCTTC. Its protein is CASRAGDRGYTF.

This chain uses TRBV4-3 with TRBJ1-4; D is possibly TRBD1 (6 bases). V lost 1 base and J 8 bases, leaving 14 bases between the germline ends. The CDR3 loop spans 15 amino acids. Per germline, CDR1 LGHNA and CDR2 YSLEER. The CDR3 reads CASSQAAQRGEKLFF. CDR3 coding DNA: TGCGCCAGCAGCCAAGCCGCCCAGAGGGGGGAAAAACTGTTTTTT.

The genes are TRBV4-3 and TRBJ2-7; D remains ambiguous. Germline V gene lookup returns CDR1 LGHNA and CDR2 YSLEER. This CDR3 has 15 residues. Trimming cost V 1 base and J 2 bases, with 12 bases left between them. The CDR3 region is CASSQGNGDTYEQYF. CDR3 bases: TGCGCCAGCAGCCAAGGGAATGGGGATACCTACGAGCAGTACTTC.

The chain couples TRBV2 to TRBJ2-5, with D possibly TRBD2 on 5 matching bases. Germline loops: CDR1 SNHLY, CDR2 FYNNEI. There are 16 residues in the CDR3. V was clipped by 4 bases and J by 4 bases, with 19 bases between them. CDR3 sequence: CASSAMPGNAGETQYF. CDR3 DNA sequence: TGTGCCAGCAGTGCTATGCCTGGGAATGCGGGAGAGACCCAGTACTTC. Full variable domain (rest looked up from reference TRBV2 and TRBJ2-5): EPEVTQTPSHQVTQMGQEVILRCVPISNHLYFYWYRQILGQKVEFLVSFYNNEISEKSEIFDDQFSVERPDGSNFTLKIRSTKLEDSAMYFCASSAMPGNAGETQYFGPGTRLLVL.

The gene calls are TRBV5-4 and TRBJ2-5; 12 bases are shared with TRBD2. With 4 bases clipped from V and 11 bases from J, the junction kept 12 bases outside the gene matches. In germline, CDR1 is SGHNT, CDR2 YYREEE (reference sequence). The CDR3 has 15 residues. For the CDR3, the DNA is TGTGCCAGCAGCACTCCTAGCGGGAGGGGACGGGAGCAGTACTTC. Translated: CASSTPSGRGREQYF.

This rearrangement joins TRBV7-9 to TRBJ2-7; TRBD2 aligns across 8 bases. Germline CDR1 is SEHNR and CDR2 is FQNEAQ (reference sequence). V gave up 11 bases and J gave up 2 bases; unmatched junction bases: 8. This CDR3 has 13 amino acids. The CDR3 region is CAAGGGETYEQYF. CDR3 DNA: TGTGCCGCGGGGGGTGGGGAGACCTACGAGCAGTACTTC.

The CDR3 is CAISPGEDEQFF. Written as DNA, the CDR3 is TGTGCCATCAGCCCCGGCGAGGATGAGCAGTTCTTC. The chain employs TRBV10-3 and TRBJ2-1; D is unclear. CDR1 ENHRY and CDR2 SYGVKD come from the germline V gene. CDR3 size: 12 residues. V was clipped by 6 bases and J by 8 bases, with 11 bases between them.

The rearrangement links TRBV5-1 to TRBJ2-5, with D hard to call. CDR1 is SGHRS and CDR2 is YFSETQ in the germline V gene. V lost 4 bases, J lost 5 bases, and 9 bases lay in between. CDR3 size: 12 residues. CDR3 coding DNA: TGCGCCAGCAGCCCCAATGTGGAGACCCAGTACTTC. This sequence encodes CASSPNVETQYF.

This chain joins TRBV11-2 and TRBJ1-2, with D maybe TRBD1 (5 bases). CDR1 is SGHAT and CDR2 is FQNNGV in the germline V gene. CDR3 size: 15 residues. With 4 bases removed from V and 4 bases from J, the gap between germline ends came to 16 bases. The CDR3 reads CASSSRETEPYGYTF. DNA for the CDR3: TGTGCCAGCAGCTCTCGTGAGACAGAACCCTATGGCTACACCTTC. The variable domain in full, with the rest retrieved from reference TRBV11-2 and TRBJ1-2, is EAGVAQSPRYKIIEKRQSVAFWCNPISGHATLYWYQQILGQGPKLLIQFQNNGVVDDSQLPKDRFSAERLKGVDSTLKIQPAKLEDSAVYLCASSSRETEPYGYTFGSGTRLTVV.

The chain combines TRBV15 with TRBJ1-3; 7 bases map to TRBD1. J was trimmed by 2 bases and V by 5 bases; bases with no gene match: 9. Germline-derived CDR1 and CDR2 are LNHNV and YYDKDF (reference sequence). The CDR3 contains 16 residues. The CDR3 region is CATSLDRVNAGNTIYF. CDR3 DNA sequence: TGTGCCACCAGCTTAGACAGGGTAAATGCTGGAAACACCATATATTTT.

The J gene is TRBJ1-2, the V gene TRBV27, with 8 bases that match TRBD1. The CDR3 runs to 14 residues. Germline V gene sequence: CDR1 MNHEY, CDR2 SMNVEV (reference sequence). V was pared by 3 bases and J by 4 bases, with 4 bases of the junction left unmatched. The CDR3 loop is CASSFRTGGYGYTF. The CDR3 DNA reads TGTGCCAGCAGTTTTCGTACAGGGGGCTATGGCTACACCTTC.

The genes are TRBV6-4 and TRBJ2-2; D remains ambiguous. Per the germline V gene, CDR1 is MRHNA and CDR2 is SNTAGT. The V end was cut by 4 bases, the J end by 1 base, with 7 bases between. CDR3 length: 14 amino acids. Written as DNA, the CDR3 is TGTGCCAGCAGTGCTGACGGGAACACCGGGGAGCTGTTTTTT. Protein product: CASSADGNTGELFF.

CDR3 amino acids: CASTQGTANYGYTF. CDR3 sequence (DNA): TGTGCCAGTACACAGGGCACAGCTAACTATGGCTACACCTTC. This chain links TRBV5-4 with TRBJ1-2, with D possibly matching TRBD1 (6 bases). The germline CDR1 and CDR2 sequences are SGHNT and YYREEE (reference sequence). The CDR3 has 14 amino acids. Trimming left V 8 bases short and J 0 bases short, with 14 bases between. Full variable domain (rest looked up from reference TRBV5-4 and TRBJ1-2): ETGVTQSPTHLIKTRGQQVTLRCSSQSGHNTVSWYQQALGQGPQFIFQYYREEENGRGNFPPRFSGLQFPNYSSELNVNALELDDSALYLCASTQGTANYGYTFGSGTRLTVV.

V gene TRBV5-1 combines with J gene TRBJ1-1; 11 nucleotides align to TRBD1. CDR1 SGHRS and CDR2 YFSETQ come from the germline V gene. This CDR3 comprises 18 residues. The junction had 10 bases not matched to a gene; V was cut back by 2 bases and J by 1 base. The CDR3 sequence is CASSFLPDRGLSNTEAFF. CDR3 coding DNA: TGCGCCAGCAGCTTTTTACCGGACAGGGGGCTTTCGAACACTGAAGCTTTCTTT.

This sequence joins TRBV7-6 and TRBJ2-5; TRBD2 matches 13 bases. This CDR3 contains 18 residues. Germline V gives CDR1 SGHVS, CDR2 FNYEAQ. Losses at the gene ends were 1 base for V and 5 bases for J; bases not matched to a gene: 10. CDR3 coding DNA: TGTGCCAGCAGCTTAGACACTAGCGGGGGGGCCTTTCGGGAGACCCAGTACTTC. This gives the protein CASSLDTSGGAFRETQYF. Based on the CDR3 plus reference TRBV7-6 and TRBJ2-5, the full variable domain is GAGVSQSPRYKVTKRGQDVALRCDPISGHVSLYWYRQALGQGPEFLTYFNYEAQQDKSGLPNDRFSAERPEGSISTLTIQRTEQRDSAMYRCASSLDTSGGAFRETQYFGPGTRLLVL.

The V gene is TRBV27, the J gene TRBJ2-5, with a tentative D call TRBD2 (5 bases). The V gene's germline CDR1 is MNHEY and CDR2 SMNVEV (reference sequence). The V end lost 8 bases, the J end lost 2 bases, and 21 bases lay between the germline ends. The CDR3 has 16 residues. CDR3 bases: TGTGCCAGCCCCGGTATGTCTAGCTGGAATCAAGAGACCCAGTACTTC. Amino acids: CASPGMSSWNQETQYF.

This clone was observed a few times. The chain employs TRBV7-3 and TRBJ1-1; tentative D call: TRBD1 (5 bases). The V end was cut by 5 bases, the J end by 6 bases, with 16 bases between. Per germline, CDR1 SGHTA and CDR2 FQGTGA. The length of the CDR3 is 14 residues. The CDR3: CASSRSRDSAEAFF. Here the CDR3 DNA reads TGTGCCAGCAGCCGGTCACGGGACTCGGCTGAAGCTTTCTTT.

The CDR3 bases are TGTGCCAGCAGCGTAGCGTCGAGGGATGCAAATGAAAAACTGTTTTTT. This codes for CASSVASRDANEKLFF. V is TRBV9 and J is TRBJ1-4; no clear D. Germline V gene lookup returns CDR1 SGDLS and CDR2 YYNGEE. Trimming cost V 0 bases and J 5 bases, with 14 bases left between them. The length of the CDR3 is 16 residues.